This T cell receptor beta chain was identified in a study of cytomegalovirus exposure and HLA in healthy donors. In the case of this clone: The antigen remains unidentified.

V was pared by 3 bases and J by 0 bases, with 24 bases between. The CDR3 consists of 19 residues. Germline V gene lookup returns CDR1 SEHNR and CDR2 FQNEAQ (reference sequence). The donors were part of the validation cohort, which consisted of more than 90 subjects and was separate from the first cohort of 666 subjects. Using immunoSEQ multiplex PCR, the repertoire was profiled, and TCRdb retains in-frame clones only, with some absent. The sample records around 70,000 clones, less than 95% being singletons. Study-wide points: Reported performance of the classifier showed diagnosis of cytomegalovirus status with high specificity and sensitivity.

The sequencing sample was made of PBMCs. The chain combines TRBV7-9 with TRBJ2-7; tentative D call: TRBD1 (6 bases). The TCR sequence derives from a woman aged 18-35 years in good health and CMV-seronegative. This CDR3 is CASSFSTGTRLISSYEQYF. The CDR3 region has the DNA TGTGCCAGCAGCTTTTCGACCGGGACACGGCTTATTAGCTCCTACGAGCAGTACTTC.